This T cell receptor (beta chain) was captured by sequencing in a study of Ad26.COV2.S vaccination and SARS-CoV-2 variants. General observations from the study: Estimates derived from TCR breadth and depth analyses may have underestimated total T cell responses. Considerable breadth of spike-specific CD8+ and CD4+ T cell responses has reportedly been documented following vaccination. Spike-specific TCR breadth in vaccine recipients exceeded that seen in placebo recipients.

Per germline, CDR1 SGHKS and CDR2 YYEKEE (reference sequence). This CDR3 has 15 residues. V gave up 4 bases and J gave up 5 bases, with 18 bases separating them. Treatment described: roughly 20 received Ad26.COV2.S at low or high dose, single or two shots; about five received placebo; per-sample allocation not given. Sample collection was performed on day 63 after the first vaccine or placebo injection. The vaccine delivered Wuhan-strain SARS-CoV-2 spike through an Ad26 vector. Measured with immunoSEQ multiplex PCR; TCRdb has only the in-frame clones, and not every one. The sample consists of around 300,000 clones, approximately 86% of them appearing once. On this clone: No antigen is known for it.

The material sequenced was peripheral blood, taken in a trial of Ad26.COV2.S vaccine versus placebo. This clonotype was obtained from a person between 18 and 65 years old who received the Ad26.COV2.S COVID-19 vaccine or a placebo. The V call is TRBV5-5, the J call TRBJ1-2; D gene uncertain. The CDR3, as DNA: TGTGCCAGCAGCCCGACGGCCGGAATGACTTATGGCTACACCTTC. Its translation: CASSPTAGMTYGYTF.